The source of this TCR beta chain is a study of cytomegalovirus exposure and HLA in healthy donors. Deletions cut 2 bases from V and 3 bases from J, with 13 bases between. CDR1 MDHEN and CDR2 SYDVKM come from the germline V gene. This CDR3 comprises 15 residues. Clones were read by immunoSEQ multiplex PCR, and TCRdb kept only the in-frame ones, dropping some. Of 55,000 to 75,000 clones in the sample, around 96% were seen once. Study conclusions and caveats: The listing of roughly 160 TCR beta chains classed them as cytomegalovirus-associated.

This clone occurred a few times. Its target is unknown. Material for sequencing was PBMCs. This TCR came from a woman between 18 and 29 years old in good health and CMV-seronegative. This chain joins TRBV28 and TRBJ1-2, with a possible D match to TRBD1 (5 bases). CDR3 in DNA: TGTGCCAGCAGTTTAGGGAGGGGATTGTACTATGGCTACACCTTC. It is translated as CASSLGRGLYYGYTF.